Sequencing of this TCR beta chain was carried out in a study of blood T cell repertoires in COVID-19. In the study's own analysis: Estimation of nucleated cell counts relied on the amplification of reference gene primers. Produced via immunoSEQ multiplex PCR; TCRdb's table is partial and in-frame only. Clone size and V and J calls were adopted from that table, with D and trimming inferred from the DNA. The top ten clones hold about 6.9% of a sample with approximately 260,000 clones, about 85% of them seen once. Trimming cost V 4 bases and J 1 base, with 6 bases left between them. The germline gives CDR1 SGDLS, CDR2 YYNGEE. This CDR3 region has 13 residues. Participant ages covered roughly 18 to 89 years across 24 US areas. Within 2 weeks before study entry, exposed participants met a COVID-19 case.

This rearrangement joins TRBV9 to TRBJ1-3; D remains ambiguous. Sequencing was done on a sample of PBMCs or T cells enriched from blood (not recorded which). This TCR derives from a woman aged 45-65 years who had been exposed to COVID-19. The CDR3 reads CASSPRSGNTIYF. The DNA for the CDR3 is TGTGCCAGCAGCCCCCGGTCTGGAAACACCATATATTTT.